These 9 T cell receptor beta chains were all obtained from the same sample, sequenced in a study of blood T cell repertoires in COVID-19. Assay used: immunoSEQ multiplex PCR; TCRdb lists only in-frame clones, some missing. The sample has 270,000 or so clones, about 90% seen once. The material sequenced was peripheral blood. The receptor source for this set is a woman younger than 45 with COVID-19, enrolled during active disease.

The V call is TRBV5-4, the J call TRBJ1-2, with D maybe TRBD1 (5 bases). The CDR3 sequence is 16 residues long. Germline V CDR1 and CDR2: SGHNT, YYREEE (reference sequence). V lost 3 bases to trimming and J lost 1 base, with 16 bases between them. The CDR3 here is CASSSWTSIVNYGYTF. In DNA, the CDR3 is TGTGCCAGCAGCTCCTGGACATCAATAGTTAACTATGGCTACACCTTC.

CDR3 sequence (DNA): TGTGCCAGTAGTTTCGCGACCGCGGGTGAAGCTTTCTTT. Its protein is CASSFATAGEAFF. This chain connects TRBV19 to TRBJ1-1; D is unresolved. The CDR3 length is 13 residues. The V end lost 5 bases, the J end lost 7 bases, and 14 bases lay between the germline ends. Per the germline V gene, CDR1 is LNHDA and CDR2 is SQIVND (reference sequence).

J is TRBJ2-7 and V is TRBV19; 8 nucleotides align to TRBD1. This CDR3 is built from 13 residues. CDR1 is LNHDA, CDR2 SQIVND, per germline (reference sequence). The V segment lost 3 bases and the J segment 4 bases; nucleotides outside the gene matches: 2. CDR3 sequence reads: CASSIGTGYEQYF. CDR3 sequence (DNA): TGTGCCAGTAGTATCGGGACAGGATACGAGCAGTACTTC.

This clone was seen only a few times. CDR3 sequence: CASSQRPAGQGGRGTEAFF. The CDR3 DNA follows: TGCGCCAGCAGCCAAAGACCCGCCGGACAGGGCGGTCGTGGCACTGAAGCTTTCTTT. The rearrangement joins TRBV5-1 to TRBJ1-1; 8 nucleotides line up with TRBD1. Germline assignment: CDR1 SGHRS and CDR2 YFSETQ. The CDR3 contains 19 residues. V was clipped by 4 bases and J by 4 bases; unmatched bases: 21.

This chain connects TRBV9 to TRBJ2-7; 8 positions match TRBD1. This CDR3 spans 15 amino acids. Per germline, CDR1 SGDLS and CDR2 YYNGEE. V shed 3 bases and J 0 bases; nucleotides not matched to a gene: 5. CDR3 amino acids: CASSETGAFSYEQYF. Written as DNA, the CDR3 is TGTGCCAGCAGCGAGACAGGGGCGTTCTCCTACGAGCAGTACTTC.

V and J are TRBV5-5 and TRBJ1-2; tentative D call: TRBD1 (6 bases). CDR1 and CDR2 (germline): SGHKS, YYEKEE (reference sequence). This CDR3 is built from 15 residues. V was shortened by 0 bases and J by 0 bases, with 9 bases between the two germline ends. CDR3 coding DNA: TGTGCCAGCAGCTTGGTCACAGGGCCTAACTATGGCTACACCTTC. Translated: CASSLVTGPNYGYTF.

The chain combines TRBV5-4 with TRBJ2-1; 9 positions agree with TRBD1. V gave up 5 bases and J gave up 4 bases; unmatched junction bases: 4. The CDR3 is 14 amino acids. CDR1 and CDR2 (germline): SGHNT, YYREEE (reference sequence). As DNA, the CDR3 is TGTGCCAGCAGAGAACAGGGGGCGTACAATGAGCAGTTCTTC. Translation gives CASREQGAYNEQFF.

V is TRBV6-2 or TRBV6-3 and J is TRBJ1-2; D not certain. Germline V gene data show CDR1 as MNHEY and CDR2 as SVGEGT. The V end was cut by 4 bases, the J end by 7 bases, with 16 bases between. The CDR3 spans 14 residues. The CDR3 nucleotides are TGTGCCAGCAGTTTTCGGGGTATGGTCCGTGGCTACACCTTC. Translating gives CASSFRGMVRGYTF.

This clone was detected a few times. The chain is built from TRBV18 and TRBJ1-6; TRBD1 might be the D (5 bases). V lost 3 bases to trimming and J lost 7 bases, with 19 bases between them. The CDR3 has 17 amino acids. CDR1 is KGHSH and CDR2 is LQKENI in the germline V gene. CDR3 coding DNA: TGTGCCAGCTCACCGAGCCACCACGGGACTGGAAATTCACCCCTCCACTTT. This codes for CASSPSHHGTGNSPLHF. Combining the CDR3 with reference TRBV18 and TRBJ1-6 gives the whole variable domain NAGVMQNPRHLVRRRGQEARLRCSPMKGHSHVYWYRQLPEEGLKFMVYLQKENIIDESGMPKERFSAEFPKEGPSILRIQQVVRGDSAAYFCASSPSHHGTGNSPLHFGNGTRLTVT.